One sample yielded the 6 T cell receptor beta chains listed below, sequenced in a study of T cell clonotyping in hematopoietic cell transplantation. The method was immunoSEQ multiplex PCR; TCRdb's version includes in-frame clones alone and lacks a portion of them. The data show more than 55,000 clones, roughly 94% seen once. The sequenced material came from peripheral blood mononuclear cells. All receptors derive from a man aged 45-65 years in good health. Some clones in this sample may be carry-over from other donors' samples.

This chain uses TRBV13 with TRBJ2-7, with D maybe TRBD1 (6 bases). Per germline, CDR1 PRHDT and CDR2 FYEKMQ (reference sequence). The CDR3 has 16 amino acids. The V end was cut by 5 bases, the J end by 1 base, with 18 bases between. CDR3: CASSHHDRTDSYEQYF. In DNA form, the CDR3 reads TGTGCCAGCAGCCACCATGACAGGACCGATTCCTACGAGCAGTACTTC. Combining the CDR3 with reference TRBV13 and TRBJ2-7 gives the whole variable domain AAGVIQSPRHLIKEKRETATLKCYPIPRHDTVYWYQQGPGQDPQFLISFYEKMQSDKGSIPDRFSAQQFSDYHSELNMSSLELGDSALYFCASSHHDRTDSYEQYFGPGTRLTVT.

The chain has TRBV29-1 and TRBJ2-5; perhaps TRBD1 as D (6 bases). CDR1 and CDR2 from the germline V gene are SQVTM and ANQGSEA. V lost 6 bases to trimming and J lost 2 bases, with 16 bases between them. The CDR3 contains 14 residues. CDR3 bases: TGCAGCGTCTCCGTCCGGGACACTCAAGAGACCCAGTACTTC. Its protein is CSVSVRDTQETQYF.

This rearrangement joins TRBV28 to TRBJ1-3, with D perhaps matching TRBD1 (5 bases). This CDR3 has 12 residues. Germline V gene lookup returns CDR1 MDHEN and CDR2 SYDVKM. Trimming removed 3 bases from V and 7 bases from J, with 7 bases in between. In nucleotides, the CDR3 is TGTGCCAGCAGTTTCAGGGCGAACACCATATATTTT. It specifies CASSFRANTIYF.

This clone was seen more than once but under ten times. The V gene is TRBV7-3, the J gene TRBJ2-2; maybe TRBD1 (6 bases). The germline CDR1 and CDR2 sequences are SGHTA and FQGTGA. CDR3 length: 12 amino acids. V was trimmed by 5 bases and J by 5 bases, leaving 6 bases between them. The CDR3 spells CASSTGTGELFF. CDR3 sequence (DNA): TGTGCCAGCAGCACAGGGACCGGGGAGCTGTTTTTT.

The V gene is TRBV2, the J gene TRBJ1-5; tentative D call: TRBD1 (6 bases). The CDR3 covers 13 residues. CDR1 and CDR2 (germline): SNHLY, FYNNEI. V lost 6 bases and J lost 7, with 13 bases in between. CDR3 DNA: TGTGCCAGCAGATTAAGGGGGTACCAGCCCCAGCATTTT. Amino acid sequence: CASRLRGYQPQHF.

CDR3: CASMGGLAETGELFF. The CDR3 DNA is TGTGCCAGCATGGGGGGACTAGCGGAAACCGGGGAGCTGTTTTTT. The chain is built from TRBV2 and TRBJ2-2, with 11 bases aligning to TRBD2. The CDR3 runs 15 residues. Germline V gene sequence: CDR1 SNHLY, CDR2 FYNNEI. V shed 7 bases and J 5 bases; nucleotides not matched to a gene: 6.